The 32 T cell receptor beta chains presented below share a single source sample, sequenced in a study of T cell repertoires in cytomegalovirus infection. Via MiXCR, TCRdb re-called the reads, giving one row per CDR3 protein. The sample holds approximately 630,000 distinct CDR3 sequences, approximately 25% seen once. Material: CD8+ T cells from PBMCs. The receptors were sampled from a human donor in good health (CMV status not recorded). Some clones in this sample may be carry-over from other donors' samples.

The chain recombines TRBV6-2 or TRBV6-3 with TRBJ2-7; a weak D match, TRBD1 (5 bases). The CDR3 is 14 residues long. The V end lost 2 bases, the J end lost 8 bases, and 16 bases lay between the germline ends. The V gene's germline CDR1 is MNHEY and CDR2 SVGEGT. The CDR3 reads CASSYTPGIYKQYV. The CDR3 nucleotides are TGTGCCAGCAGTTACACGCCAGGGATTTACAAGCAGTACGTC.

Many counts were recorded for this clonotype. The chain uses TRBV28 and TRBJ1-4, with unresolved D. The CDR3 is 14 residues long. Trimming pared 6 bases from V and 8 bases from J, leaving 16 bases between. In germline, CDR1 is MDHEN, CDR2 SYDVKM. As DNA, the CDR3 is TGTGCCAGCAGCCTGGATGGGCTGGACGAAAAACTGTTTTTT. Amino acid sequence: CASSLDGLDEKLFF.

This clonotype was counted a few times. This chain uses TRBV14 with TRBJ2-1; TRBD2 might be the D (6 bases). Germline V lookup: CDR1 SGHDN, CDR2 FVKESK. Deletions cut 1 base from V and 2 bases from J, with 21 bases between. The CDR3 contains 19 residues. The CDR3 sequence is CASSQVGGGVVDPYNEQFF. DNA for the CDR3: TGTGCCAGCAGCCAAGTCGGGGGAGGAGTGGTGGACCCCTACAATGAGCAGTTCTTC.

V gene TRBV2 combines with J gene TRBJ1-2, with 8 bases aligning to TRBD1. The ends lost 4 bases at V and 6 bases at J; junction bases unmatched: 4. The CDR3 totals 13 residues. The germline V gene encodes CDR1 SNHLY and CDR2 FYNNEI. The CDR3 DNA reads as TGTGCCAGCAGTGCGCAGGGGGCTCATGGCTACACCTTC. Its protein product is CASSAQGAHGYTF.

In this sample, this clonotype turned up many times. The chain links TRBV6-2 or TRBV6-3 to TRBJ2-1, with TRBD2 matching 12 bases. CDR1 MNHEY and CDR2 SVGEGT come from the germline V gene. With 3 bases clipped from V and 8 bases from J, the junction kept 8 bases outside the gene matches. The CDR3 consists of 16 residues. CDR3 sequence: CASSYPTSGGSDEQFF. The CDR3 coding sequence is TGTGCCAGCAGTTATCCGACTAGCGGGGGTAGCGATGAGCAGTTCTTC.

This clonotype was counted between two and nine times. The chain has TRBV19 and TRBJ1-5, with D maybe TRBD1 (5 bases). Trimming took 5 bases from V and 0 from J, leaving 20 bases between them. This CDR3 has 18 residues. Germline loops: CDR1 LNHDA, CDR2 SQIVND (reference sequence). CDR3 loop: CASSSLMGRQHSNQPQHF. In DNA form, the CDR3 reads TGTGCCAGTAGTTCTCTGATGGGAAGACAGCATAGCAATCAGCCCCAGCATTTT. The full variable domain, rest sourced from reference TRBV19 and TRBJ1-5, is DGGITQSPKYLFRKEGQNVTLSCEQNLNHDAMYWYRQDPGQGLRLIYYSQIVNDFQKGDIAEGYSVSREKKESFPLTVTSAQKNPTAFYLCASSSLMGRQHSNQPQHFGDGTRLSIL.

This clonotype was seen a handful of times. The genes are TRBV12-3 or TRBV12-4 and TRBJ2-1; D could derive from TRBD1 or TRBD2 (6 bases each). The length of the CDR3 is 15 residues. V lost 3 bases to trimming and J lost 4 bases, with 13 bases between them. CDR3 in amino acids: CASSFKGGRYNEQFF. The CDR3 DNA reads as TGTGCCAGCAGTTTCAAGGGGGGTAGGTACAATGAGCAGTTCTTC.

The chain employs TRBV28 and TRBJ2-7, with a possible D match to TRBD1 (6 bases). V dropped 6 bases and J dropped 6 bases, with 18 bases sitting between them. CDR1 and CDR2 (germline): MDHEN, SYDVKM. This CDR3 is 14 amino acids long. As DNA, the CDR3 is TGTGCCAGCAGCGACGACTCTCAGGGGACCGAGCAGTACGTC. This codes for CASSDDSQGTEQYV.

This clonotype was observed a handful of times. The gene calls are TRBV15 and TRBJ1-2; possible D gene TRBD1, 6 bases. The germline CDR1 and CDR2 sequences are LNHNV and YYDKDF (reference sequence). Trimming cost V 7 bases and J 8 bases, with 11 bases left between them. The CDR3 consists of 11 residues. The CDR3 loop reads CATTQGRGYTF. The CDR3 region has the DNA TGTGCCACCACACAGGGTCGCGGCTACACCTTC.

This clonotype was recorded many times. This chain connects TRBV6-5 to TRBJ2-2, with 7 bases lining up with TRBD1. Trimming took 0 bases from V and 6 from J; bases not matched to a gene: 1. This CDR3 has 14 amino acids. The germline V gene has CDR1 MNHEY and CDR2 SVGAGI. As DNA, the CDR3 is TGTGCCAGCAGTTACTCGGGGACAGCCGGGGAGCTGTTTTTT. Translated: CASSYSGTAGELFF.

This clonotype was seen many times. V usage is TRBV7-2 and J usage is TRBJ2-7; 13 bases agree with TRBD2. The J segment lost 6 bases and the V segment lost 8 bases, leaving 4 bases of the junction unmatched. Per the germline V gene, CDR1 is SGHTA and CDR2 is FQGNSA. CDR3 size: 13 residues. The CDR3 here is CASQLAGGPEQYF. CDR3 nucleotides: TGTGCCAGCCAACTAGCGGGGGGGCCCGAGCAGTACTTC.

V and J are TRBV28 and TRBJ2-2; no clear D gene. Per germline, CDR1 MDHEN and CDR2 SYDVKM. V gave up 3 bases and J gave up 2 bases, with 7 bases separating them. CDR3 size: 14 residues. In DNA form, the CDR3 reads TGTGCCAGCAGTTTTTTCTCAAACACCGGGGAGCTGTTTTTT. Protein product: CASSFFSNTGELFF.

This clonotype occurred a few times. The chain joins TRBV14 to TRBJ2-5; unclear D gene. The CDR3 covers 12 residues. V dropped 3 bases and J dropped 5 bases, with 7 bases sitting between them. Germline CDR1 reads SGHDN; CDR2 reads FVKESK. CDR3 DNA sequence: TGTGCCAGCAGCCACTATGGCGAGACCCAGTACTTC. This gives the protein CASSHYGETQYF.

This clonotype occurred a few times. The V and J genes are TRBV5-5 and TRBJ2-3; either TRBD1 or TRBD2 may supply D (5 bases each). Germline lookup yields CDR1 SGHKS and CDR2 YYEKEE (reference sequence). Trimming left V 2 bases short and J 2 bases short, with 12 bases between. The CDR3 runs to 15 residues. For the CDR3, the DNA is TGTGCCAGCAGCTTAGGGGCGGGCGACACAGATACGCAGTATTTT. Its protein product is CASSLGAGDTDTQYF.

This clonotype was seen a handful of times. The V and J genes are TRBV12-3 or TRBV12-4 and TRBJ2-7, with D possibly TRBD2 on 6 matching bases. Trimming removed 6 bases from V and 3 bases from J, with 12 bases in between. This CDR3 contains 13 residues. CDR3 region: CASRSGEVYEQYF. The CDR3 bases are TGTGCCAGCAGGTCGGGGGAGGTCTACGAGCAGTACTTC.

This clonotype showed up just a few times. The chain employs TRBV7-9 and TRBJ1-1, with a possible D match to TRBD1 (5 bases). V was trimmed by 2 bases and J by 0 bases, leaving 16 bases between them. There are 17 residues in the CDR3. Germline CDR1 and CDR2: SEHNR and FQNEAQ (reference sequence). The CDR3 DNA is TGTGCCAGCAGCTTATCTGGGGGAGAACACATGAACACTGAAGCTTTCTTT. Translating it yields CASSLSGGEHMNTEAFF.

V gene TRBV27 combines with J gene TRBJ2-3; 8 bases fit TRBD1. CDR1 is MNHEY and CDR2 is SMNVEV in the germline V gene (reference sequence). Losses at the gene ends were 4 bases for V and 2 bases for J; bases not matched to a gene: 11. The CDR3 has 17 amino acids. The CDR3 here is CASSSQGAEGVTDTQYF. CDR3 sequence (DNA): TGTGCCAGCAGTTCCCAGGGGGCGGAAGGAGTCACAGATACGCAGTATTTT.

This clonotype was counted only a few times. The J gene is TRBJ2-1, the V gene TRBV5-1; D assignment may be TRBD1 or TRBD2 (5 bases each). From germline, CDR1 is SGHRS and CDR2 YFSETQ. This CDR3 contains 15 residues. Trimming removed 5 bases at V and 8 bases at J, with 20 bases between. The CDR3 coding sequence is TGCGCCAGCAGGTGGGGGTTTGGGGCACCCCATGAGCAGTTCTTC. It encodes CASRWGFGAPHEQFF.

This clonotype came up many times. This chain uses TRBV7-9 with TRBJ2-1; D not certain. The CDR3 covers 14 residues. Trimming took off 4 bases at V and 8 bases at J, with 15 bases between the two ends. Germline V gene sequence: CDR1 SEHNR, CDR2 FQNEAQ (reference sequence). CDR3 sequence reads: CASSYSKKGDEQFF. The CDR3 nucleotides read TGTGCCAGCAGCTATAGTAAAAAGGGCGATGAGCAGTTCTTC.

The rearrangement links TRBV6-5 to TRBJ1-6; D is unresolved. Trimming took off 0 bases at V and 6 bases at J, with 6 bases between the two ends. Germline CDR1 reads MNHEY; CDR2 reads SVGAGI. The CDR3 has 14 residues. CDR3 sequence: CASSYSGFNSPLHF. CDR3 DNA sequence: TGTGCCAGCAGTTACTCCGGATTTAATTCACCCCTCCACTTT.

This clonotype was picked up many times. The chain couples TRBV7-6 to TRBJ1-1; a weak D match, TRBD1 (5 bases). Per the germline V gene, CDR1 is SGHVS and CDR2 is FNYEAQ. The CDR3 is 15 amino acids. Trimming took 2 bases from V and 3 from J, leaving 13 bases between them. Here the CDR3 DNA reads TGTGCCAGCAGCTTAAACCCCGGGACTGACACTGAAGCTTTCTTT. Translating it yields CASSLNPGTDTEAFF. Full variable domain (missing parts from reference TRBV7-6 and TRBJ1-1): GAGVSQSPRYKVTKRGQDVALRCDPISGHVSLYWYRQALGQGPEFLTYFNYEAQQDKSGLPNDRFSAERPEGSISTLTIQRTEQRDSAMYRCASSLNPGTDTEAFFGQGTRLTVV.

This sequence joins TRBV2 and TRBJ1-1, with D tentatively TRBD1 (5 bases). CDR1 and CDR2 from the germline V gene are SNHLY and FYNNEI. V shed 7 bases and J shed 2 bases, with 26 bases lying between them. The CDR3 contains 18 residues. DNA of the CDR3: TGTGCCAGCATTCTGATCGGGGGGTACAGCCGAACAAACACTGAAGCTTTCTTT. Its translation: CASILIGGYSRTNTEAFF.

The table lists this clonotype with a few counts. V is TRBV4-3 and J is TRBJ1-3; unclear D gene. CDR3 length equals 17 residues. Per the germline V gene, CDR1 is LGHNA and CDR2 is YSLEER. The ends were cut back, 0 bases at V and 0 bases at J, with 12 bases in the middle. CDR3 amino acids: CASSQDRVLYSGNTIYF. CDR3 DNA sequence: TGCGCCAGCAGCCAAGATCGCGTTCTGTACTCTGGAAACACCATATATTTT.

This clonotype appeared many times. V gene TRBV2 combines with J gene TRBJ2-1; D call uncertain. Trimming removed 10 bases from V and 5 bases from J, with 9 bases in between. This CDR3 spans 11 amino acids. CDR1 is SNHLY and CDR2 is FYNNEI in the germline V gene. This CDR3 reads CAKTDNNEQFF. CDR3 nucleotide sequence: TGTGCCAAAACAGACAACAATGAGCAGTTCTTC.

This clonotype occurred a few times. This chain uses TRBV18 with TRBJ2-3; TRBD2 might be the D (5 bases). V was trimmed by 6 bases and J by 0 bases, leaving 13 bases between them. CDR3 length: 15 residues. Germline V lookup: CDR1 KGHSH, CDR2 LQKENI. The CDR3 region is CASSTGERSTDTQYF. CDR3 bases: TGTGCCAGCTCTACCGGGGAGCGGAGCACAGATACGCAGTATTTT.

This clonotype was recorded many times. The CDR3 nucleotides read TGTGCCAGCAGCTTCGTGATGGGACAGGGTTTGAAGGAGAGGTGGGATACGCAGTATTTT. This translates into CASSFVMGQGLKERWDTQYF. The rearrangement links TRBV7-2 to TRBJ2-3, with 9 bases that match TRBD1. V gave up 3 bases and J gave up 6 bases; unmatched junction bases: 22. The germline V gene encodes CDR1 SGHTA and CDR2 FQGNSA. This CDR3 has 20 residues.

In this sample, this clonotype turned up a few times. The V and J genes are TRBV3-1 and TRBJ2-7; D is perhaps TRBD1 (5 bases). The CDR3 loop spans 14 amino acids. V was clipped by 4 bases and J by 2 bases, with 12 bases between them. CDR1 LGHDT and CDR2 YNNKEL come from the germline V gene (reference sequence). CDR3 sequence: CASSPGPGPYEQYV. The CDR3 bases are TGTGCCAGCAGCCCAGGACCAGGGCCCTACGAGCAGTACGTC.

The J gene is TRBJ1-1, the V gene TRBV2; D gene unclear. Trimming cost V 8 bases and J 4 bases, with 17 bases left between them. CDR3 length equals 14 residues. Germline V gene sequence: CDR1 SNHLY, CDR2 FYNNEI. CDR3 residues: CASYHLTPSTEAFF. CDR3 bases: TGTGCCAGCTACCATTTAACCCCCTCCACTGAAGCTTTCTTT. Based on the CDR3 plus reference TRBV2 and TRBJ1-1, the full variable domain is EPEVTQTPSHQVTQMGQEVILRCVPISNHLYFYWYRQILGQKVEFLVSFYNNEISEKSEIFDDQFSVERPDGSNFTLKIRSTKLEDSAMYFCASYHLTPSTEAFFGQGTRLTVV.

The chain recombines TRBV7-3 with TRBJ2-1; 9 nucleotides match TRBD2. The V segment lost 5 bases and the J segment 1 base; nucleotides outside the gene matches: 12. Per the germline V gene, CDR1 is SGHTA and CDR2 is FQGTGA. The CDR3 contains 18 residues. This chain's CDR3 is CASSLTVTSGPSYNEQFF. The CDR3 nucleotides read TGTGCCAGCAGCCTGACCGTAACTAGCGGGCCATCCTACAATGAGCAGTTCTTC.

V and J are TRBV6-5 and TRBJ2-3; tentatively, D is TRBD1 or TRBD2 (7 bases each). CDR3 size: 16 residues. The germline gives CDR1 MNHEY, CDR2 SVGAGI. Trimming removed 5 bases from V and 4 bases from J, with 19 bases in between. CDR3: CASSQNQGGVADTQYF. The CDR3 DNA sequence: TGTGCCAGCAGTCAAAATCAGGGGGGGGTCGCAGATACGCAGTATTTT.

This clonotype was seen only a few times. Germline and junction disagree at one end, which may indicate a read error. V gene TRBV4-1 combines with J gene TRBJ2-3; 9 bases are a match to TRBD2. In germline, CDR1 is MGHRA, CDR2 YSYEKL. The CDR3 has 17 residues. DNA for the CDR3: TGTGCCAGCAGCCAAGATTGGCGGGGGGGCGCAGCAGATACGCAGTATTTT. Amino acid sequence: CASSQDWRGGAADTQYF.

The CDR3 region is CAISPDRGYNSPLHF. CDR3 coding DNA: TGTGCCATCAGCCCGGACAGGGGATATAATTCACCCCTCCACTTT. The chain combines TRBV10-3 with TRBJ1-6, with 9 bases fitting TRBD1. J lost 4 bases, V lost 6 bases, and 4 bases had no gene match. Germline-derived CDR1 and CDR2 are ENHRY and SYGVKD. CDR3 length: 15 amino acids.